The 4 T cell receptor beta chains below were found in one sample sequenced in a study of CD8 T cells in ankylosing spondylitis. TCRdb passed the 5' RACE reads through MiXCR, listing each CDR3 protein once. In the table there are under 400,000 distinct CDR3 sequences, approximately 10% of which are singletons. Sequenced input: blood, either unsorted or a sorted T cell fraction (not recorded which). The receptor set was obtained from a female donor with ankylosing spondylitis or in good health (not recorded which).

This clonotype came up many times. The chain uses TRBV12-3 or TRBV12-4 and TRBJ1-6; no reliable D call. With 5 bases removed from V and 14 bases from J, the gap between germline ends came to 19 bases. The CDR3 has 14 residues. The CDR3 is CASSPGPPGETLHF. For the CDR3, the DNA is TGTGCCAGCAGTCCCGGGCCCCCAGGCGAAACCCTCCACTTT.

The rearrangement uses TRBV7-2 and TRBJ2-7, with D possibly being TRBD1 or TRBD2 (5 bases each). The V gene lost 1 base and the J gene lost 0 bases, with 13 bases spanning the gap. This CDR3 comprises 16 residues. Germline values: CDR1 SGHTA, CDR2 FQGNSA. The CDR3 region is CASSLGGRFLSYEQYF. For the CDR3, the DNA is TGTGCCAGCAGCTTAGGGGGACGTTTCCTCTCCTACGAGCAGTACTTC.

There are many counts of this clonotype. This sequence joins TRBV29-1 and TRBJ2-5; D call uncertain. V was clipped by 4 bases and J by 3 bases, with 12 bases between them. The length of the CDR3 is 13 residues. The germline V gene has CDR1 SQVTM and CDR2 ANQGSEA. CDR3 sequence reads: CSVAPRPEETQYF. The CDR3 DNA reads TGCAGCGTTGCCCCTCGGCCAGAAGAGACCCAGTACTTC.

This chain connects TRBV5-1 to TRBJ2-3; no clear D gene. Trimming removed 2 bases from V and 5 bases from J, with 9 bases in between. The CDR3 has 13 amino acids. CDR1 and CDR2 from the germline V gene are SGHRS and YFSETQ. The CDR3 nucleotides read TGCGCCAGCAGCTTTTTAGGGTTAGATACGCAGTATTTT. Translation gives CASSFLGLDTQYF.